One sample yielded the 25 T cell receptor beta chains listed below, sequenced in a study of cytomegalovirus exposure and HLA in healthy donors. PCR amplification relied on 60 Vbeta primers (plus 13 Jbeta primers). This table comes from immunoSEQ multiplex PCR, and its TCRdb copy is limited to in-frame clones, with some not included. The specimen's table records approximately 80,000 clones. The sample was PBMCs. The origin of the receptors is a woman aged 25-40 years in good health and CMV-seronegative.

The chain carries TRBV6-1 and TRBJ2-7, with TRBD1 identical over 9 bases. CDR1 MNHNS and CDR2 SASEGT come from the germline V gene. V shed 2 bases, J shed 3 bases, and the junction held 2 bases outside the gene matches. The CDR3 consists of 14 residues. The DNA of the CDR3 is TGTGCCAGCAGTGAAAGGGGACAGGGCTACGAGCAGTACTTC. This translates into CASSERGQGYEQYF.

The chain uses TRBV30 and TRBJ1-1; D is possibly TRBD1 (5 bases). Trimming cost V 3 bases and J 5 bases, with 16 bases left between them. The CDR3 is made up of 14 amino acids. Germline values: CDR1 GTSNPN, CDR2 SVGIG (reference sequence). CDR3 region: CAWRGAGWGTEAFF. DNA of the CDR3: TGTGCCTGGAGAGGGGCAGGGTGGGGTACTGAAGCTTTCTTT.

This chain uses TRBV7-9 with TRBJ2-1; 10 nucleotides line up with TRBD2. There are 15 residues in the CDR3. Germline lookup yields CDR1 SEHNR and CDR2 FQNEAQ (reference sequence). Germline trimming cut 4 bases from V and 5 bases from J; bases unmatched to any gene: 5. CDR3 nucleotides: TGTGCCAGCAGCTCTCTAGCGGGGGTAGACAATGAGCAGTTCTTC. Translated: CASSSLAGVDNEQFF. Complete variable domain (other parts from reference TRBV7-9 and TRBJ2-1): DTGVSQNPRHKITKRGQNVTFRCDPISEHNRLYWYRQTLGQGPEFLTYFQNEAQLEKSRLLSDRFSAERPKGSFSTLEIQRTEQGDSAMYLCASSSLAGVDNEQFFGPGTRLTVL.

The V gene is TRBV7-9, the J gene TRBJ1-1, with 12 bases identical to TRBD1. From germline, CDR1 is SEHNR and CDR2 FQNEAQ (reference sequence). After removal of 4 bases from V and 5 bases from J, the junction contained 5 bases not matched to a gene. The CDR3 spans 15 residues. The CDR3 region is CASSSGTGGETEAFF. Here the CDR3 DNA reads TGTGCCAGCAGCTCCGGGACAGGGGGCGAGACTGAAGCTTTCTTT.

The chain carries TRBV5-1 and TRBJ1-5, with 8 bases lining up with TRBD1. From germline, CDR1 is SGHRS and CDR2 YFSETQ. This CDR3 has 17 amino acids. J gave up 0 bases and V 0 bases, and 5 bases lay outside the gene matches. In DNA form, the CDR3 reads TGCGCCAGCAGCTTGGGGCCAGGGGGCGATAGCAATCAGCCCCAGCATTTT. Translating it yields CASSLGPGGDSNQPQHF.

V usage is TRBV19 and J usage is TRBJ1-2, with D tentatively TRBD1 (6 bases). Trimming stripped 1 base from V and 1 base from J, with 7 bases between. Looked up from germline, CDR1 is LNHDA and CDR2 is SQIVND (reference sequence). The CDR3 has 14 residues. Here the CDR3 reads CASSIGGGNYGYTF. In nucleotides, the CDR3 is TGTGCCAGTAGTATAGGAGGGGGTAACTATGGCTACACCTTC.

The chain employs TRBV6-1 and TRBJ1-2, with unresolved D. The CDR3 runs 15 residues. Looked up from germline, CDR1 is MNHNS and CDR2 is SASEGT. V dropped 2 bases and J dropped 4 bases, with 14 bases sitting between them. The CDR3 spells CASSETPRSSYGYTF. CDR3 sequence (DNA): TGTGCCAGCAGTGAAACCCCGAGGTCCTCCTATGGCTACACCTTC.

V gene TRBV15 combines with J gene TRBJ1-1; 10 nucleotides line up with TRBD1. The CDR3 runs to 15 residues. The V gene's germline CDR1 is LNHNV and CDR2 YYDKDF (reference sequence). After removal of 0 bases from V and 6 bases from J, the junction contained 4 bases not matched to a gene. The CDR3 loop reads CATSRDTGTGAEAFF. CDR3 DNA sequence: TGTGCCACCAGCAGAGATACCGGGACAGGGGCTGAAGCTTTCTTT.

The chain recombines TRBV5-1 with TRBJ1-1; 8 bases line up with TRBD1. CDR1 is SGHRS, CDR2 YFSETQ, per germline. There are 14 residues in the CDR3. V lost 5 bases, J lost 1 base, and 4 bases stayed unmatched. CDR3 bases: TGCGCCAGCAGTCCCGGGACAGGGAACACTGAAGCTTTCTTT. It yields the protein CASSPGTGNTEAFF.

V usage is TRBV29-1 and J usage is TRBJ1-5, with 8 bases fitting TRBD1. Trimming at V came to 5 bases and at J to 4 bases, leaving 1 base not matched to a gene. The V gene's germline CDR1 is SQVTM and CDR2 ANQGSEA. The CDR3 runs to 12 residues. The CDR3 loop is CSVRTGNQPQHF. As DNA, the CDR3 is TGCAGCGTTAGGACAGGGAATCAGCCCCAGCATTTT.

V gene TRBV30 combines with J gene TRBJ2-7, with TRBD2 matching over 13 bases. V was clipped by 2 bases and J by 4 bases; unmatched bases: 14. Looked up from germline, CDR1 is GTSNPN and CDR2 is SVGIG (reference sequence). The CDR3 length is 18 residues. In DNA form, the CDR3 reads TGTGCCTGGAGTACAGGACTAGCGGGAGATAGGAGTTGGTACGAGCAGTACTTC. Its translation: CAWSTGLAGDRSWYEQYF.

The chain has TRBV6-5 and TRBJ1-1; TRBD1 might be the D (5 bases). This CDR3 is built from 13 residues. Germline assignment: CDR1 MNHEY and CDR2 SVGAGI. The V end was cut by 2 bases, the J end by 3 bases, with 7 bases between. The DNA of the CDR3 is TGTGCCAGCAGTTACGGGGGGGACACTGAAGCTTTCTTT. It is translated as CASSYGGDTEAFF.

The J gene is TRBJ2-7, the V gene TRBV7-9; 9 bases align to TRBD1. The ends lost 6 bases at V and 5 bases at J; junction bases unmatched: 5. CDR1 is SEHNR, CDR2 FQNEAQ, per germline (reference sequence). The CDR3 consists of 13 residues. Written as DNA, the CDR3 is TGTGCCAGCAGACCGGGACAGGGCAACGAGCAGTACTTC. Amino acid sequence: CASRPGQGNEQYF.

In regard to this clone: Distinct nucleotide sequences in the sample also encode this CDR3. This CDR3 reads CASSDERWVNTEAFF. The CDR3 DNA sequence: TGTGCCAGCAGTGATGAGCGATGGGTGAACACTGAAGCTTTCTTT. The chain is built from TRBV6-1 and TRBJ1-1; D unresolved. Deletions cut 3 bases from V and 0 bases from J, with 11 bases between. CDR3 length: 15 residues. The V gene's germline CDR1 is MNHNS and CDR2 SASEGT.

The chain couples TRBV5-1 to TRBJ2-2; 8 nucleotides line up with TRBD2. The ends lost 2 bases at V and 6 bases at J; junction bases unmatched: 18. Germline lookup yields CDR1 SGHRS and CDR2 YFSETQ. This CDR3 comprises 19 residues. The CDR3 spells CASSFVRAGGPLAAGELFF. The CDR3 DNA reads as TGCGCCAGCAGCTTCGTAAGGGCGGGAGGCCCTCTTGCCGCCGGGGAGCTGTTTTTT.

A remark on this clone: The same CDR3 also results from other DNA sequences found in this sample. The chain carries TRBV19 and TRBJ1-5; 10 bases agree with TRBD1. The CDR3 has 15 residues. After removal of 6 bases from V and 4 bases from J, the junction contained 6 bases not matched to a gene. Germline V lookup: CDR1 LNHDA, CDR2 SQIVND (reference sequence). Written as DNA, the CDR3 is TGTGCCAGTAGCATCGGACAGGGGGGGAATCAGCCCCAGCATTTT. The encoded protein is CASSIGQGGNQPQHF.

This rearrangement joins TRBV19 to TRBJ1-1; TRBD1 matches 8 bases. The CDR3 loop spans 14 amino acids. V shed 3 bases and J 5 bases; nucleotides not matched to a gene: 5. The V gene's germline CDR1 is LNHDA and CDR2 SQIVND (reference sequence). The CDR3: CASSMDRVPTEAFF. The CDR3, as DNA: TGTGCCAGTAGTATGGACAGGGTACCTACTGAAGCTTTCTTT.

The chain recombines TRBV5-1 with TRBJ1-1; TRBD1 is a possible D gene (6 bases). The CDR3 loop spans 14 amino acids. Germline CDR1 SGHRS, CDR2 YFSETQ. V dropped 0 bases and J dropped 1 base, with 7 bases sitting between them. CDR3: CASSLGTANTEAFF. The DNA for the CDR3 is TGCGCCAGCAGCTTGGGGACAGCGAACACTGAAGCTTTCTTT. Supplemented by reference TRBV5-1 and TRBJ1-1, the full variable domain reads KAGVTQTPRYLIKTRGQQVTLSCSPISGHRSVSWYQQTPGQGLQFLFEYFSETQRNKGNFPGRFSGRQFSNSRSEMNVSTLELGDSALYLCASSLGTANTEAFFGQGTRLTVV.

On this clone itself: As the CDR3 is not closed by the conserved phenylalanine or tryptophan, this likely results from a read error. The V call is TRBV19, the J call TRBJ1-1; 10 bases fit TRBD1. The CDR3 has 13 residues. From germline, CDR1 is LNHDA and CDR2 SQIVND (reference sequence). V gave up 7 bases and J gave up 7 bases; unmatched junction bases: 6. CDR3 sequence: CASIGDRGGEAFY. CDR3 nucleotides: TGTGCCAGTATAGGGGACAGGGGAGGTGAAGCTTTCTAT.

The rearrangement joins TRBV6-6 to TRBJ2-7, with TRBD2 matching 14 bases. Trimming cost V 7 bases and J 3 bases; bases outside gene matches: 8. CDR1 is MNHNY and CDR2 is SVGAGI in the germline V gene (reference sequence). The CDR3 totals 16 residues. The chain's CDR3 is CASTAGTSGRGYEQYF. The DNA for the CDR3 is TGTGCCAGCACCGCTGGGACTAGCGGGAGAGGCTACGAGCAGTACTTC.

Worth noting for this clone: Other DNA sequences within the sample encode an identical CDR3. The gene calls are TRBV30 and TRBJ2-3, with a possible D match to TRBD2 (7 bases). This CDR3 comprises 14 residues. Trimming removed 0 bases at V and 1 base at J, with 8 bases between. The germline gives CDR1 GTSNPN, CDR2 SVGIG (reference sequence). This CDR3 reads CAWSVRGRTDTQYF. CDR3 bases: TGTGCCTGGAGTGTGCGGGGGCGCACAGATACGCAGTATTTT.

The rearrangement joins TRBV12-5 to TRBJ2-1; D may be TRBD2 (6 bases). Trimming took off 8 bases at V and 8 bases at J, with 10 bases between the two ends. This CDR3 comprises 11 residues. Looked up from germline, CDR1 is LGHNT and CDR2 is FRNRAP. The CDR3 spells CASSQRDEQFF. As DNA, the CDR3 is TGTGCTAGTTCTCAGCGGGATGAGCAGTTCTTC.

The chain is built from TRBV18 and TRBJ2-1; the D gene is possibly TRBD1 (6 bases). Trimming left V 3 bases short and J 9 bases short, with 18 bases between. Germline loops: CDR1 KGHSH, CDR2 LQKENI. The CDR3 covers 15 residues. The CDR3 here is CASSPEAGAAGEQFF. The CDR3 DNA follows: TGTGCCAGCTCACCGGAGGCAGGGGCCGCCGGTGAGCAGTTCTTC. Using reference TRBV18 and TRBJ2-1 for the parts outside the CDR3, the full variable domain is NAGVMQNPRHLVRRRGQEARLRCSPMKGHSHVYWYRQLPEEGLKFMVYLQKENIIDESGMPKERFSAEFPKEGPSILRIQQVVRGDSAAYFCASSPEAGAAGEQFFGPGTRLTVL.

The chain uses TRBV18 and TRBJ2-1; a weak D match, TRBD1 (5 bases). V shed 0 bases and J shed 6 bases, with 9 bases lying between them. Germline CDR1 and CDR2: KGHSH and LQKENI. CDR3 length equals 14 residues. CDR3 coding DNA: TGTGCCAGCTCACCACCGTCAGGGATCAATGAGCAGTTCTTC. It specifies CASSPPSGINEQFF.

V gene TRBV30 combines with J gene TRBJ1-1, with a possible D match to TRBD1 (5 bases). The CDR3 is 13 residues long. Germline V gene lookup returns CDR1 GTSNPN and CDR2 SVGIG (reference sequence). Trimming took 2 bases from V and 5 from J, leaving 12 bases between them. CDR3 region: CAWSRGEGTEAFF. In nucleotides, the CDR3 is TGTGCCTGGAGTAGAGGGGAGGGAACTGAAGCTTTCTTT.